These 25 T cell receptor beta chains were sequenced from one sample in a study of CD8+ T cells in alopecia areata. Reverse transcribed after extraction, RNA yielded cDNA as the sequencing template. Only in-frame clones appear in the TCRdb table, and some are missing; sequencing was by immunoSEQ multiplex PCR. The sample has around 150,000 clones; about three fifths are singletons. Treatment of the sample: oral pan-JAK inhibitor, 5-10 mg twice daily. Sample: CD4+ T cells sorted from blood, taken at week 4, from a patient treated with tofacitinib. Receptors were obtained from a human donor with alopecia areata.

The chain carries TRBV27 and TRBJ2-7; 8 bases are shared with TRBD1. CDR3 size: 16 residues. The V segment lost 4 bases and the J segment 4 bases; nucleotides outside the gene matches: 12. Looked up from germline, CDR1 is MNHEY and CDR2 is SMNVEV (reference sequence). DNA of the CDR3: TGTGCCAGCAGTTCACGAGACAGGGGTAACCTTTACGAGCAGTACTTC. Protein: CASSSRDRGNLYEQYF.

The genes are TRBV7-9 and TRBJ1-6, with D possibly TRBD1 on 6 matching bases. The CDR3 totals 14 residues. V was clipped by 5 bases and J by 10 bases, with 15 bases between them. Germline CDR1 SEHNR, CDR2 FQNEAQ (reference sequence). The CDR3 loop reads CASSMRQVGSPLHF. The CDR3 coding sequence is TGTGCCAGCAGCATGCGACAGGTGGGCTCACCCCTCCACTTT.

This clone was recorded a few times. The V call is TRBV29-1, the J call TRBJ2-3; the match to TRBD1 covers 11 bases. V gave up 7 bases and J gave up 5 bases; unmatched junction bases: 8. This CDR3 contains 14 residues. Germline loops: CDR1 SQVTM, CDR2 ANQGSEA. The CDR3: CSATGQGGIDTQYF. The CDR3 nucleotides read TGCAGCGCGACGGGACAGGGGGGCATAGATACGCAGTATTTT.

This clone was recorded only once. The V gene is TRBV7-9, the J gene TRBJ2-5, with D perhaps TRBD1 or TRBD2 (5 bases each). Trimming left V 5 bases short and J 5 bases short, with 21 bases between. The CDR3 contains 16 residues. The germline gives CDR1 SEHNR, CDR2 FQNEAQ (reference sequence). The CDR3 spells CASSRMRGPGRETQYF. The DNA of the CDR3 is TGTGCCAGCAGCCGAATGAGGGGCCCCGGACGGGAGACCCAGTACTTC.

The rearrangement joins TRBV5-1 to TRBJ2-1; TRBD2 matches 9 bases. The V gene end was trimmed by 2 bases and the J gene end by 5 bases; junction bases not matched to a gene: 5. The CDR3 extends over 15 amino acids. The germline gives CDR1 SGHRS, CDR2 YFSETQ. The CDR3 reads CASSFTSGPDNEQFF. The CDR3 coding sequence is TGCGCCAGCAGCTTTACTAGCGGGCCCGACAATGAGCAGTTCTTC.

V is TRBV29-1 and J is TRBJ1-2; D gene uncertain. The V gene lost 4 bases and the J gene lost 8 bases, with 2 bases spanning the gap. The CDR3 length is 8 residues. Germline CDR1 SQVTM, CDR2 ANQGSEA. This CDR3 is CSVGGYTF. The CDR3 DNA reads as TGCAGCGTTGGCGGCTACACCTTC.

This chain connects TRBV23-1 to TRBJ1-2; TRBD1 matches at 7 bases. TRBV23-1 is treated as an ORF (open reading frame) with a function not yet certain. The CDR3 is 15 residues long. V lost 0 bases and J lost 6; bases outside the gene matches: 7. The CDR3 DNA is TGCGCCAGCAGTCAATCGGGCGCAGGGGGTGATGGCTACACCTTC. It yields the protein CASSQSGAGGDGYTF.

This clone was counted ten times or more. The V gene is TRBV6-6, the J gene TRBJ1-2, with TRBD1 matching 8 bases. The CDR3 is 12 amino acids. From germline, CDR1 is MNHNY and CDR2 SVGAGI (reference sequence). Losses at the gene ends were 9 bases for V and 2 bases for J; bases not matched to a gene: 2. CDR3 amino acids: CASWTGNYGYTF. CDR3 coding DNA: TGTGCCAGTTGGACAGGGAACTATGGCTACACCTTC.

The chain recombines TRBV5-4 with TRBJ1-6; TRBD1 agrees at 7 bases. Germline V gene data show CDR1 as SGHNT and CDR2 as YYREEE (reference sequence). V shed 4 bases, J shed 7 bases, and the junction held 8 bases outside the gene matches. The CDR3 spans 15 residues. This chain's CDR3 is CASSRAGTANSPLHF. The CDR3 DNA sequence: TGTGCCAGCAGCCGCGCCGGGACAGCGAATTCACCCCTCCACTTT.

The rearrangement uses TRBV30 and TRBJ1-2; D unclear. The CDR3 contains 13 residues. Germline V gives CDR1 GTSNPN, CDR2 SVGIG (reference sequence). V dropped 2 bases and J dropped 7 bases, with 14 bases sitting between them. CDR3 residues: CAWSYKGRSGYTF. CDR3 nucleotides: TGTGCCTGGAGTTATAAGGGTAGGAGTGGCTACACCTTC.

This sequence joins TRBV4-3 and TRBJ2-5; no reliable D call. Germline V gene data show CDR1 as LGHNA and CDR2 as YSLEER. Trimming took 0 bases from V and 2 from J, leaving 10 bases between them. CDR3 length: 15 residues. This chain's CDR3 is CASSQDLVKQETQYF. The CDR3 nucleotides read TGCGCCAGCAGCCAAGATTTAGTAAAACAAGAGACCCAGTACTTC.

The chain joins TRBV27 to TRBJ2-3; D is undetermined. This CDR3 has 14 amino acids. From germline, CDR1 is MNHEY and CDR2 SMNVEV (reference sequence). The V gene lost 2 bases and the J gene lost 5 bases, with 11 bases spanning the gap. CDR3 protein: CASSLRLIGDTQYF. Written as DNA, the CDR3 is TGTGCCAGCAGTTTAAGGCTTATTGGAGATACGCAGTATTTT.

The V and J genes are TRBV4-1 and TRBJ1-1, with 7 bases matching TRBD1. Per the germline V gene, CDR1 is MGHRA and CDR2 is YSYEKL. V shed 3 bases, J shed 1 base, and the junction held 5 bases outside the gene matches. The CDR3 sequence is 15 residues long. In DNA form, the CDR3 reads TGCGCCAGCAGCCACACCGGGACAGAGAACACTGAAGCTTTCTTT. Its translation is CASSHTGTENTEAFF.

This clone was counted a few times. The chain couples TRBV29-1 to TRBJ2-3, with 8 nucleotides matching TRBD1. Germline loops: CDR1 SQVTM, CDR2 ANQGSEA. J was trimmed by 5 bases and V by 7 bases; bases with no gene match: 8. The CDR3 has 13 amino acids. CDR3 bases: TGCAGCGCACCGACAGGGGTGGTAGATACGCAGTATTTT. Protein product: CSAPTGVVDTQYF.

The J gene is TRBJ2-5, the V gene TRBV30; D is perhaps TRBD2 (6 bases). Germline CDR1 reads GTSNPN; CDR2 reads SVGIG (reference sequence). This CDR3 has 13 residues. Trimming took 0 bases from V and 5 from J, leaving 10 bases between them. The chain's CDR3 is CAWSVRDWETQYF. As DNA, the CDR3 is TGTGCCTGGAGTGTACGGGACTGGGAGACCCAGTACTTC.

This clone turned up a few times. This chain joins TRBV5-1 and TRBJ2-2, with 7 bases identical to TRBD2. The germline gives CDR1 SGHRS, CDR2 YFSETQ. The CDR3 runs 15 residues. The junction had 7 bases not matched to a gene; V was cut back by 3 bases and J by 5 bases. The CDR3 sequence: CASSSGGSRTGELFF. The DNA of the CDR3 is TGCGCCAGCAGCTCCGGCGGGAGTAGAACCGGGGAGCTGTTTTTT.

This sequence joins TRBV30 and TRBJ1-5; D uncertain. The CDR3 extends over 15 amino acids. The V and J ends lost 1 base and 2 bases respectively, with 12 bases between them. Germline lookup yields CDR1 GTSNPN and CDR2 SVGIG (reference sequence). CDR3 sequence reads: CAWSEEKRGNQPQHF. As DNA, the CDR3 is TGTGCCTGGAGTGAGGAGAAGAGGGGCAATCAGCCCCAGCATTTT.

The chain couples TRBV27 to TRBJ1-5; 11 bases line up with TRBD1. The V gene's germline CDR1 is MNHEY and CDR2 SMNVEV (reference sequence). The CDR3 extends over 15 amino acids. The J segment lost 5 bases and the V segment lost 5 bases, leaving 5 bases of the junction unmatched. Here the CDR3 reads CASSGGTGGDQPQHF. CDR3 bases: TGTGCCAGCAGTGGCGGGACAGGGGGGGATCAGCCCCAGCATTTT.

V gene TRBV29-1 combines with J gene TRBJ1-2, with a weak D call TRBD1 (6 bases). There are 12 residues in the CDR3. In germline, CDR1 is SQVTM, CDR2 ANQGSEA. Trimming took 5 bases from V and 8 from J, leaving 15 bases between them. This CDR3 reads CSVFGQGQGYTF. The CDR3 bases are TGCAGCGTTTTTGGTCAGGGACAAGGCTACACCTTC.

The chain is built from TRBV7-9 and TRBJ2-4; D unclear. Per the germline V gene, CDR1 is SEHNR and CDR2 is FQNEAQ (reference sequence). The CDR3 extends over 13 amino acids. V lost 1 base, J lost 6 bases, and 7 bases lay in between. CDR3 in DNA: TGTGCCAGCAGCTTAGGTCAGAGAAACATTCAGTACTTC. Translating gives CASSLGQRNIQYF.

The chain uses TRBV27 and TRBJ2-1; D is ambiguous. CDR1 is MNHEY, CDR2 SMNVEV, per germline (reference sequence). V lost 6 bases and J lost 5, with 11 bases in between. This CDR3 is 13 amino acids long. DNA for the CDR3: TGTGCCAGCAGGCCCGACACACACAATGAGCAGTTCTTC. Amino acid sequence: CASRPDTHNEQFF.

This chain uses TRBV30 with TRBJ1-5; 7 nucleotides agree with TRBD1. This CDR3 is 16 amino acids long. V was clipped by 3 bases and J by 2 bases; unmatched bases: 10. The germline gives CDR1 GTSNPN, CDR2 SVGIG (reference sequence). CDR3 DNA: TGTGCCTGGAGCCACGAGTCAGGGGGGGGCAATCAGCCCCAGCATTTT. It specifies CAWSHESGGGNQPQHF.

This rearrangement joins TRBV7-2 to TRBJ2-2, with a possible D match to TRBD2 (6 bases). The germline gives CDR1 SGHTA, CDR2 FQGNSA. The CDR3 is 16 residues long. V was pared by 1 base and J by 0 bases, with 9 bases between. CDR3 region: CASSLEAGTNTGELFF. CDR3 DNA: TGTGCCAGCAGCTTAGAGGCGGGGACGAACACCGGGGAGCTGTTTTTT.

This rearrangement joins TRBV6-6 to TRBJ1-2; tentative D call: TRBD1 (5 bases). Trimming pared 5 bases from V and 3 bases from J, leaving 13 bases between. Germline V gene data show CDR1 as MNHNY and CDR2 as SVGAGI (reference sequence). The CDR3 covers 14 residues. The CDR3 loop reads CASSRRGGDYGYTF. The CDR3 nucleotides read TGTGCCAGCAGTCGCCGGGGGGGAGACTATGGCTACACCTTC.

The chain joins TRBV10-1 to TRBJ2-3; D uncertain. CDR1 and CDR2 (germline): WNHNN, SYGVQD (reference sequence). This CDR3 comprises 16 residues. V dropped 2 bases and J dropped 2 bases, with 14 bases sitting between them. The CDR3 DNA sequence: TGCGCCAGCAGTGAGCAGCAGTCTTACCCCACAGATACGCAGTATTTT. Translating it yields CASSEQQSYPTDTQYF.